This T cell receptor beta chain emerged from a study of cytomegalovirus exposure and HLA in healthy donors. Healthy bone marrow donors made up the donor group. Broader study findings: The study carried out a later analysis of TCR beta sequences. It associated under 20,000 of them with specific HLA alleles at a false discovery rate of 0.05.

The PCR had 60 Vbeta and 13 Jbeta primers. TCRdb keeps only in-frame clones here, not all; method: immunoSEQ multiplex PCR. The repertoire shows about 72,000 clones; the top ten hold roughly 2.8%. Details on this clone: Its antigen is unknown.

Germline V gene sequence: CDR1 SGHTA, CDR2 FQGTGA. The V gene end was trimmed by 4 bases and the J gene end by 5 bases; junction bases not matched to a gene: 5. There are 14 residues in the CDR3. The TCR originated in a middle-aged man in good health and CMV-seronegative. Material for sequencing was PBMCs. The chain couples TRBV7-3 to TRBJ2-1, with 7 bases aligning to TRBD1. The CDR3 loop reads CASSSNRGNNEQFF. Here the CDR3 DNA reads TGTGCCAGCAGCTCTAACAGGGGAAACAATGAGCAGTTCTTC.